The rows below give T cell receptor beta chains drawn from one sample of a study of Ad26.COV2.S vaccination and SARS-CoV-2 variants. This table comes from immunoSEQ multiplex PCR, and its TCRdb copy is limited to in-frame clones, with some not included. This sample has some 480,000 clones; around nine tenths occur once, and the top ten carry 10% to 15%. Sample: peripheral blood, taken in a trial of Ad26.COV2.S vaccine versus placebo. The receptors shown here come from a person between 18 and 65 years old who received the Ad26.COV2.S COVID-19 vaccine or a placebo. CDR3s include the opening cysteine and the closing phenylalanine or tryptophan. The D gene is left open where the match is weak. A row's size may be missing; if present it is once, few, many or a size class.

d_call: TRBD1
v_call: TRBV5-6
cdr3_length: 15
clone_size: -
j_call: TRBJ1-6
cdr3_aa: CASSLRVTGVSPLHF
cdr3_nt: TGTGCCAGCAGCTTGCGGGTGACAGGGGTATCACCCCTCCACTTT

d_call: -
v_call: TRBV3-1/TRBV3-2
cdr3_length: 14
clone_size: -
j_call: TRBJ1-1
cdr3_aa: CASSPPRGDTEAFF
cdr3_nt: TGTGCCAGCAGCCCCCCCCGGGGGGACACTGAAGCTTTCTTT

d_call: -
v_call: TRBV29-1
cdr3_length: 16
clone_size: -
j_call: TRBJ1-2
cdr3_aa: CSANRPMGKLGYGYTF
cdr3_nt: TGCAGCGCGAACCGGCCTATGGGAAAACTGGGGTATGGCTACACCTTC

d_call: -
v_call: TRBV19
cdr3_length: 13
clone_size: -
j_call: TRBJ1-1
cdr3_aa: CASNSRGNTEAFF
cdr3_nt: TGTGCCAGTAATTCCAGGGGGAACACTGAAGCTTTCTTT

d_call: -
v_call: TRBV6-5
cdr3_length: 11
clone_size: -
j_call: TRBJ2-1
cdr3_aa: CASTESSEQFF
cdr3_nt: TGTGCCAGCACCGAGTCGAGTGAGCAGTTCTTC

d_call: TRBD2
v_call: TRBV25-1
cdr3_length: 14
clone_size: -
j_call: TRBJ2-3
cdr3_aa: CASSFAGVADTQYF
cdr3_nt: TGTGCCAGCAGTTTCGCGGGGGTCGCAGATACGCAGTATTTT

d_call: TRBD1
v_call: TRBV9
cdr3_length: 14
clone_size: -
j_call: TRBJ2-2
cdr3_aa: CASSVRQGAGELFF
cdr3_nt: TGTGCCAGCAGCGTACGACAGGGGGCCGGGGAGCTGTTTTTT

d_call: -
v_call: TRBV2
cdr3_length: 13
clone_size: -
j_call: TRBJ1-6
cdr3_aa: CASSLGWNSPLHF
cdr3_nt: TGTGCCAGCAGCCTCGGGTGGAATTCACCCCTCCACTTT

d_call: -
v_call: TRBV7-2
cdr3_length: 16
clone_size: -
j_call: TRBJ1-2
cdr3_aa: CASSLAGVSTIYGYTF
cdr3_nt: TGTGCCAGCAGCTTAGCAGGGGTGTCGACGATCTATGGCTACACCTTC

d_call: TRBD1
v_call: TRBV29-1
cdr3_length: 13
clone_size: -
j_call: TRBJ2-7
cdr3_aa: CSVGQGVSYEQYF
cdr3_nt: TGCAGCGTCGGACAGGGGGTTTCCTACGAGCAGTACTTC

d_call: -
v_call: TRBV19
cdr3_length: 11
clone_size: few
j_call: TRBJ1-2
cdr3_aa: CATRAGGGYTF
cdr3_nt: TGTGCCACCCGGGCGGGGGGCGGCTACACCTTC

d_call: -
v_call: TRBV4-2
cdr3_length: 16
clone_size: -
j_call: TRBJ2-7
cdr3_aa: CASSQEEGGTSYEQYF
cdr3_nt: TGTGCCAGCAGCCAAGAGGAGGGCGGGACCTCCTACGAGCAGTACTTC

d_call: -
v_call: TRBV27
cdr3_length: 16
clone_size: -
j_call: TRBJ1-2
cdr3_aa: CASSLSGRTLNYGYTF
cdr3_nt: TGTGCCAGCAGTTTATCAGGACGAACTCTGAACTATGGCTACACCTTC

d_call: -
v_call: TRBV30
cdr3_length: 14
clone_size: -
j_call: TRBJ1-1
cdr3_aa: CAWSGLGGQTEAFF
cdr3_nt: TGTGCCTGGAGTGGGCTTGGGGGGCAAACTGAAGCTTTCTTT

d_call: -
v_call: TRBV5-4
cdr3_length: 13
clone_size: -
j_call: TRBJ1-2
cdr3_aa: CASSLRGSYGYTF
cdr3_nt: TGTGCCAGCAGCCTCAGGGGCTCTTATGGCTACACCTTC

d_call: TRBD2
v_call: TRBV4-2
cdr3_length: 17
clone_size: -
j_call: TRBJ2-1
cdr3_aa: CASSQGRPGLAGNEQFF
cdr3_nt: TGTGCCAGCAGCCAAGGAAGACCGGGACTAGCGGGGAATGAGCAGTTCTTC

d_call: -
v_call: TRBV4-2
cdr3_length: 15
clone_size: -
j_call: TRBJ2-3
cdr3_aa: CASSHSQDSTDTQYF
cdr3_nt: TGTGCCAGCAGCCATAGCCAGGACTCCACAGATACGCAGTATTTT

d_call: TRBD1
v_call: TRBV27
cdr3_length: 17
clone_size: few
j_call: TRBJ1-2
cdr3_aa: CASSTVRDRAVGYGYTF
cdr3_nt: TGTGCCAGCAGTACTGTGAGGGACAGGGCCGTTGGGTATGGCTACACCTTC

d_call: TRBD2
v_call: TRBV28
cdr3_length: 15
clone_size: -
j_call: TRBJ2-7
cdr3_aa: CASRYSGRTGIEQYF
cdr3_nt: TGTGCCAGCAGGTATAGCGGGAGGACGGGGATCGAGCAGTACTTC

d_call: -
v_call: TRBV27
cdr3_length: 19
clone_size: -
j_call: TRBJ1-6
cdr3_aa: CASSLGGGPGASYNSPLHF
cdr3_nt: TGTGCCAGCAGTCTAGGGGGGGGCCCCGGGGCCTCCTATAATTCACCCCTCCACTTT

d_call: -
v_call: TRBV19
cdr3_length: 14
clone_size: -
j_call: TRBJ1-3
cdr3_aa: CASSISGAGNTIYF
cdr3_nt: TGTGCCAGTAGTATCTCCGGGGCTGGAAACACCATATATTTT

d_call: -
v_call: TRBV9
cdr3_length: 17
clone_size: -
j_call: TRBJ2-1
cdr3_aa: CASSVGGVRGPWDEQFF
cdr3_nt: TGTGCCAGCAGCGTAGGGGGTGTGAGGGGACCCTGGGATGAGCAGTTCTTC

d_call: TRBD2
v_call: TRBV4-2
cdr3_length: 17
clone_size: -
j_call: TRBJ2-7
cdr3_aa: CASSQGTSGSNSYEQYF
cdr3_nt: TGTGCCAGCAGCCAAGGGACTAGCGGGTCCAACTCCTACGAGCAGTACTTC

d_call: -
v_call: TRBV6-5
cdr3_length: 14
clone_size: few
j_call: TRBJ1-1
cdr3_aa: CASSYSKPVTEAFF
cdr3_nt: TGTGCCAGCAGTTACTCCAAACCGGTAACTGAAGCTTTCTTT

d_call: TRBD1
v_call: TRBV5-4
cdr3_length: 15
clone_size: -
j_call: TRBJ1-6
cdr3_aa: CASSLGGTAVSPLHF
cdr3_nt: TGTGCCAGCAGCTTGGGGGGGACAGCCGTTTCACCCCTCCACTTT

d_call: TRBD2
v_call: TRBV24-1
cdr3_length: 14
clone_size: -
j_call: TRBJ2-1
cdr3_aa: CATSESGAGTKQFF
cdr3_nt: TGTGCCACCAGTGAATCGGGAGCGGGAACTAAGCAGTTCTTC

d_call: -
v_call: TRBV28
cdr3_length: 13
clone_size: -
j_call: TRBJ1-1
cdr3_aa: CASTGHLNTEAFF
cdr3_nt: TGTGCCAGCACCGGACACCTGAACACTGAAGCTTTCTTT

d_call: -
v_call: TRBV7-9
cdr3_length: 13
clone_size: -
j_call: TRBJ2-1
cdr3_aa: CASSTPPGSSLFF
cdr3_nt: TGTGCCAGCAGCACCCCCCCGGGATCTAGCCTGTTCTTC

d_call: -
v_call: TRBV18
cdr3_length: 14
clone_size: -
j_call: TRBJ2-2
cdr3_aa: CASSRTGTTGELFF
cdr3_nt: TGTGCCAGCTCAAGGACGGGAACCACCGGGGAGCTGTTTTTT

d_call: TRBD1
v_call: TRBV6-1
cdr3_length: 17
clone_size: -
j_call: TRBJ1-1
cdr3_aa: CASSDHRSGTGGREAFF
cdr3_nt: TGTGCCAGCAGTGACCACCGTTCCGGGACAGGCGGAAGGGAAGCTTTCTTT

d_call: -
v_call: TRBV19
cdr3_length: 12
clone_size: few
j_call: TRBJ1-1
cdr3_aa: CASSIGQAEAFF
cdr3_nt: TGTGCCAGTAGTATAGGGCAGGCTGAAGCTTTCTTT

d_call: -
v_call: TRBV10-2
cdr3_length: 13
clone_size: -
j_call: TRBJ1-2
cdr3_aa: CASTSLGPYGYTF
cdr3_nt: TGCGCCAGCACGTCTTTGGGTCCCTATGGCTACACCTTC

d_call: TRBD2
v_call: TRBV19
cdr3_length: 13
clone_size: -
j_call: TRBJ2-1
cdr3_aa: CASSTGGGDEQFF
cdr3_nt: TGTGCCAGTAGTACGGGAGGCGGAGATGAGCAGTTCTTC

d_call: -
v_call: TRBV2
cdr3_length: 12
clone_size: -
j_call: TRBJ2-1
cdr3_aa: CASRQTLAAQFF
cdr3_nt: TGTGCCAGCAGACAAACCTTAGCGGCGCAGTTCTTC

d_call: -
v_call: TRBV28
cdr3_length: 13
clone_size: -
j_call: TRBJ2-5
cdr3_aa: CASTTAYQETQYF
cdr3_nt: TGTGCCAGCACTACAGCGTACCAAGAGACCCAGTACTTC

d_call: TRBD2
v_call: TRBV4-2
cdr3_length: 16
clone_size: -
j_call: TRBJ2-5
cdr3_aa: CASSQDSSSGWETQYF
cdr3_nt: TGTGCCAGCAGCCAAGATTCGTCTAGCGGGTGGGAGACCCAGTACTTC

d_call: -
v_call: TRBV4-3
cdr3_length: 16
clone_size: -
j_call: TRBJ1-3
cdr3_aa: CASSQGSLAGGNTIYF
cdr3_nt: TGCGCCAGCAGCCAAGGTTCCCTGGCCGGTGGAAACACCATATATTTT

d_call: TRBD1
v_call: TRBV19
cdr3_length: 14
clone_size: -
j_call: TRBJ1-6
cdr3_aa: CASSIGTGGSPLHF
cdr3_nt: TGTGCCAGTAGTATAGGGACAGGCGGATCACCCCTCCACTTT

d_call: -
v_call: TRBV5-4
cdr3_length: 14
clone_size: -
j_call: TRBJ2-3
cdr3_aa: CASSGPGSTDTQYF
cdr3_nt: TGTGCCAGCAGCGGACCGGGGTCTACAGATACGCAGTATTTT

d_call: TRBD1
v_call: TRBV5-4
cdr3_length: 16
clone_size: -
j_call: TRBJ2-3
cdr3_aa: CASRDLRTGVTDTQYF
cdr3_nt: TGTGCCAGCAGAGATCTCCGGACAGGGGTCACAGATACGCAGTATTTT

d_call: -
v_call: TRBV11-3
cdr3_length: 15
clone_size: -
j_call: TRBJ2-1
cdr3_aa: CASSSRMTGDNEQFF
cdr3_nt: TGTGCCAGCAGCTCTAGGATGACGGGGGACAATGAGCAGTTCTTC

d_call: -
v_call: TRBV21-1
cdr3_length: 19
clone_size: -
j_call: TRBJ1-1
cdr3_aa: CASSKVLGQGRFLFAEAFF
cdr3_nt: TGTGCCAGCAGCAAAGTTCTGGGGCAGGGAAGGTTCTTGTTCGCTGAAGCTTTCTTT

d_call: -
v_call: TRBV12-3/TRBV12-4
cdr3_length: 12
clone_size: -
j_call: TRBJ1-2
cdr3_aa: CATLGDAYGYTF
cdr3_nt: TGTGCCACCCTGGGGGACGCCTATGGCTACACCTTC

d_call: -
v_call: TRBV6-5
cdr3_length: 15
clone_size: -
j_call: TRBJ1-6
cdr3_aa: CASSPSRGRNSPLHF
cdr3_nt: TGTGCCAGCAGTCCTTCCCGGGGGCGTAATTCACCCCTCCACTTT

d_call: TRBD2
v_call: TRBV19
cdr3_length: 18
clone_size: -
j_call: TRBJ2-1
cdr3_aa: CASSRTHSLAGGSNEQFF
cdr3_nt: TGTGCCAGTAGTAGAACACACTCCCTAGCGGGAGGTAGCAATGAGCAGTTCTTC

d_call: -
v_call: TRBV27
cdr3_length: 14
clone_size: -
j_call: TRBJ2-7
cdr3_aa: CASRPRGRASEQYF
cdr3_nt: TGTGCCAGCAGGCCTAGGGGGAGGGCAAGCGAGCAGTACTTC

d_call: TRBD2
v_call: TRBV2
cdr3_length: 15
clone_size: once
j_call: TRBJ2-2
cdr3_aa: CASRSLAQNTGELFF
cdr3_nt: TGTGCCAGCAGATCACTAGCGCAGAACACCGGGGAGCTGTTTTTT

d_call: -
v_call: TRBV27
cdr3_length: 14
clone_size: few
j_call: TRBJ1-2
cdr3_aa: CASSFAKGPYGYTF
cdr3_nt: TGTGCCAGCAGTTTCGCTAAGGGCCCCTATGGCTACACCTTC